The 10 T cell receptor beta chains in this list originate from one sample, sequenced in a study of OX40 agonist ivuxolimab in advanced cancers. Generated by immunoSEQ multiplex PCR, the TCRdb table keeps only in-frame clones and is missing some. The sample shows 46,000 or so clones, more than 70% of them seen only once. The sample consisted of CD4+ or CD8+ T cells sorted from blood, taken in a trial of the OX40 agonist ivuxolimab. These receptors originate from an adult with an advanced solid tumor such as melanoma, head and neck, liver or kidney cancer.

The chain combines TRBV9 with TRBJ1-1, with 9 bases matching TRBD1. Germline V CDR1 and CDR2: SGDLS, YYNGEE. There are 17 residues in the CDR3. J lost 0 bases, V lost 2 bases, and 8 bases had no gene match. CDR3 region: CASSVRDRVLVNTEAFF. The CDR3 nucleotides read TGTGCCAGCAGCGTCCGGGACAGGGTCTTGGTGAACACTGAAGCTTTCTTT.

This clone has just one count. V and J are TRBV6-5 and TRBJ1-2, with D maybe TRBD1 (6 bases). The CDR3 runs 13 residues. Germline-derived CDR1 and CDR2 are MNHEY and SVGAGI. The V end lost 6 bases, the J end lost 6 bases, and 14 bases lay between the germline ends. This chain's CDR3 is CASSYGTSDGYTF. CDR3 DNA sequence: TGTGCCAGCAGCTACGGGACATCCGATGGCTACACCTTC.

The chain uses TRBV27 and TRBJ2-7, with 8 bases identical to TRBD1. The V segment lost 4 bases and the J segment 0 bases; nucleotides outside the gene matches: 11. This CDR3 is 17 amino acids long. Per germline, CDR1 MNHEY and CDR2 SMNVEV (reference sequence). The CDR3 DNA is TGTGCCAGCAGTTCACTCCTCCGGACAGGGAGCTCCTACGAGCAGTACTTC. Encoded protein: CASSSLLRTGSSYEQYF.

This rearrangement joins TRBV19 to TRBJ2-5, with D possibly matching TRBD1 (6 bases). CDR3 size: 14 residues. Germline lookup yields CDR1 LNHDA and CDR2 SQIVND (reference sequence). Trimming took off 3 bases at V and 4 bases at J, with 12 bases between the two ends. The CDR3 reads CASSMSGVGETQYF. The CDR3 bases are TGTGCCAGTAGTATGTCAGGGGTGGGAGAGACCCAGTACTTC.

Comment on this clone: The junction and the germline gene differ at one end; a read error may be behind it. The chain couples TRBV9 to TRBJ2-2; TRBD2 might be the D (7 bases). The CDR3 consists of 17 residues. Germline CDR1 SGDLS, CDR2 YYNGEE. The CDR3 loop is CASGVWGGGSNTGELFF. The CDR3, as DNA: TGTGCCAGCGGCGTGTGGGGGGGCGGTTCGAACACCGGGGAGCTGTTTTTT. The full variable domain, in which reference TRBV9 and TRBJ2-2 provide the parts outside the CDR3, is DSGVTQTPKHLITATGQRVTLRCSPRSGDLSVYWYQQSLDQGLQFLIQYYNGEERAKGNILERFSAQQFPDLHSELNLSSLELGDSALYFCASGVWGGGSNTGELFFGEGSRLTVL.

The V and J genes are TRBV6-5 and TRBJ2-4, with D possibly matching TRBD2 (5 bases). Germline V gene sequence: CDR1 MNHEY, CDR2 SVGAGI. The CDR3 sequence is 14 residues long. The germline V and J ends were trimmed by 5 bases and 8 bases, with 16 bases remaining between them. The CDR3 protein is CASSPDGVRDIQYF. CDR3 DNA sequence: TGTGCCAGCAGTCCCGACGGGGTTCGGGACATTCAGTACTTC.

The chain joins TRBV27 to TRBJ2-4; D unresolved. The CDR3 extends over 19 amino acids. V lost 6 bases, J lost 0 bases, and 24 bases lay in between. Germline V CDR1 and CDR2: MNHEY, SMNVEV (reference sequence). CDR3 residues: CASSPLTVEALEAKNIQYF. The DNA of the CDR3 is TGTGCCAGCAGCCCCTTAACGGTAGAAGCGCTGGAAGCCAAAAACATTCAGTACTTC.

The V gene is TRBV29-1, the J gene TRBJ1-3; D gene uncertain. V shed 6 bases and J shed 4 bases, with 13 bases lying between them. The germline CDR1 and CDR2 sequences are SQVTM and ANQGSEA. There are 13 residues in the CDR3. CDR3: CSVEVLDGNTIYF. Written as DNA, the CDR3 is TGCAGCGTGGAGGTTTTGGACGGAAACACCATATATTTT.

This rearrangement joins TRBV27 to TRBJ2-1; 10 bases align to TRBD1. Trimming at V came to 4 bases and at J to 8 bases, leaving 5 bases not matched to a gene. This CDR3 has 14 amino acids. CDR1 MNHEY and CDR2 SMNVEV come from the germline V gene (reference sequence). The CDR3 DNA is TGTGCCAGCAGTTCAGACGACAGGGGGCATGAGCAGTTCTTC. It encodes CASSSDDRGHEQFF.

The chain carries TRBV7-9 and TRBJ1-1; D gene uncertain. Germline CDR1 SEHNR, CDR2 FQNEAQ (reference sequence). V was pared by 7 bases and J by 0 bases, with 3 bases between. The CDR3 loop spans 11 amino acids. The CDR3 region is CASTVNTEAFF. In DNA form, the CDR3 reads TGTGCCAGCACCGTGAACACTGAAGCTTTCTTT.